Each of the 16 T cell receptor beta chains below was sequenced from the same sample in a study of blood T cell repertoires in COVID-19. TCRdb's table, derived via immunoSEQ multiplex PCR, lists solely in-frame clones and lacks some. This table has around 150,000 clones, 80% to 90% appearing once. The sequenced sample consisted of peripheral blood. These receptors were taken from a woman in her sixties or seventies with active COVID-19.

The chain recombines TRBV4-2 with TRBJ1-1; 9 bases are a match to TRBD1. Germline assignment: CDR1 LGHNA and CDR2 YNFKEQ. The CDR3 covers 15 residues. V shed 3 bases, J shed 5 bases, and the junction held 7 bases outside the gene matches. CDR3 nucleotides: TGTGCCAGCAGCCAGGAAAGGGACAGGGTGACTGAAGCTTTCTTT. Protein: CASSQERDRVTEAFF.

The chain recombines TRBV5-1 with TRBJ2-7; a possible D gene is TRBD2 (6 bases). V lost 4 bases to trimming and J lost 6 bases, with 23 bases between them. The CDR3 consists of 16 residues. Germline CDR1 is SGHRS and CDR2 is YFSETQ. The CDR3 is CASSLRDGATRGEQYF. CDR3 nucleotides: TGCGCCAGCAGCCTACGGGATGGGGCGACTAGGGGCGAGCAGTACTTC.

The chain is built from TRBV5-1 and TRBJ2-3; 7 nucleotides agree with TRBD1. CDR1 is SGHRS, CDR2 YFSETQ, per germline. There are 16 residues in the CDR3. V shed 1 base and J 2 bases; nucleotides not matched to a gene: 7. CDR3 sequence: CASSLLPGTATDTQYF. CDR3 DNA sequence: TGCGCCAGCAGCTTGCTCCCTGGGACAGCCACAGATACGCAGTATTTT.

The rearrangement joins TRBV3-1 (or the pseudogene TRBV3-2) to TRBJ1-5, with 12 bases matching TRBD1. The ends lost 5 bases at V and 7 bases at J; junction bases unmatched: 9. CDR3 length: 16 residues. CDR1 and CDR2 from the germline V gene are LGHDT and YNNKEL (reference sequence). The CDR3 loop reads CASSETGTGGRQPQHF. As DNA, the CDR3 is TGTGCCAGCAGCGAAACCGGGACAGGGGGCAGACAGCCCCAGCATTTT.

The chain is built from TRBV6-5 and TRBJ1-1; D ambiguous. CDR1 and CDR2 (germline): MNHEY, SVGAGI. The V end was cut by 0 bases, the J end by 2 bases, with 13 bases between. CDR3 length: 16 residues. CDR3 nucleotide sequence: TGTGCCAGCAGTTACTCGGTGGCAAGGAGAAACACTGAAGCTTTCTTT. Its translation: CASSYSVARRNTEAFF.

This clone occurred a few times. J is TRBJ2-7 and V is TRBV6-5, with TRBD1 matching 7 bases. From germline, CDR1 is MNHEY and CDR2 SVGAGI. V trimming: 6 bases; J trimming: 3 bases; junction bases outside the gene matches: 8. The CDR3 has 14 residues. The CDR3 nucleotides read TGTGCCAGCAGCCAGTTGGCAGGGGGCTACGAGCAGTACTTC. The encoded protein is CASSQLAGGYEQYF.

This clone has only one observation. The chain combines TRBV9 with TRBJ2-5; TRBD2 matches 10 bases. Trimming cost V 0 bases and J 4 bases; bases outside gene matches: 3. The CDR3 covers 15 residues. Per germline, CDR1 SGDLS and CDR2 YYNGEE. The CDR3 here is CASSVGTSGVETQYF. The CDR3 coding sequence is TGTGCCAGCAGCGTAGGGACTAGCGGTGTAGAGACCCAGTACTTC.

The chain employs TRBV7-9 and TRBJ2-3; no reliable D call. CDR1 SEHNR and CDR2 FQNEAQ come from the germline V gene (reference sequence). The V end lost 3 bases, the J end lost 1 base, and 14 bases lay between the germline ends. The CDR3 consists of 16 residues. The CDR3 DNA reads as TGTGCCAGCAGCTTGACACCCGTTTATGGCACAGATACGCAGTATTTT. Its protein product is CASSLTPVYGTDTQYF. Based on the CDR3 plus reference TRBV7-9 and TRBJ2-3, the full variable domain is DTGVSQNPRHKITKRGQNVTFRCDPISEHNRLYWYRQTLGQGPEFLTYFQNEAQLEKSRLLSDRFSAERPKGSFSTLEIQRTEQGDSAMYLCASSLTPVYGTDTQYFGPGTRLTVL.

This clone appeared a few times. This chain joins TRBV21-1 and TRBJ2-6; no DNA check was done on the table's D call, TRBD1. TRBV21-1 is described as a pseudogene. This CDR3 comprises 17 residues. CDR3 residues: CASSKAPTGVMTNVLTF. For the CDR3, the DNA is TGTGCCAGCAGCAAGGCCCCTACAGGGGTGATGACCAACGTCCTGACTTTC.

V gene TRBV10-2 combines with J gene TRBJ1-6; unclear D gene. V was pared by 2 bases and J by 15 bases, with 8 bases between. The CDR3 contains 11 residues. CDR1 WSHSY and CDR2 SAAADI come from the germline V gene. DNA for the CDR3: TGCGCCAGCAGTGAGACAGAGCACCTCCACTTT. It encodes CASSETEHLHF.

This chain's CDR3 is CASSRTGRVNEQFF. DNA for the CDR3: TGTGCCAGCAGCCGAACCGGGAGAGTCAATGAGCAGTTCTTC. This chain connects TRBV3-1 (or the pseudogene TRBV3-2) to TRBJ2-1, with D perhaps matching TRBD2 (6 bases). The length of the CDR3 is 14 residues. In germline, CDR1 is LGHDT, CDR2 YNNKEL (reference sequence). Trimming stripped 4 bases from V and 6 bases from J, with 13 bases between.

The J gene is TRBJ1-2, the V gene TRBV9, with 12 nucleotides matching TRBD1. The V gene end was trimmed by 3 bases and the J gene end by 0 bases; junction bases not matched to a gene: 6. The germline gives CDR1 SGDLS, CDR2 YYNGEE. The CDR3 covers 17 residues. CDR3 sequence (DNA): TGTGCCAGCAGCGGGTTGGGGACAGGGGGCGCTAACTATGGCTACACCTTC. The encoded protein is CASSGLGTGGANYGYTF.

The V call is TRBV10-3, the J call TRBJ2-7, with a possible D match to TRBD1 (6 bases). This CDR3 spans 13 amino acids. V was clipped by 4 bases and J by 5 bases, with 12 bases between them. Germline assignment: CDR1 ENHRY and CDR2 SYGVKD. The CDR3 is CAISGAGENEQYF. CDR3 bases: TGTGCCATCAGTGGCGCAGGGGAAAACGAGCAGTACTTC.

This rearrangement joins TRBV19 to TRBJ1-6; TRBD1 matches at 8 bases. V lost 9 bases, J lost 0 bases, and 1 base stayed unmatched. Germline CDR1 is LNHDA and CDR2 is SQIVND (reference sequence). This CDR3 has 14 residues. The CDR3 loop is CASTGGSYNSPLHF. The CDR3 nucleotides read TGTGCCAGCACAGGGGGCTCCTATAATTCACCCCTCCACTTT. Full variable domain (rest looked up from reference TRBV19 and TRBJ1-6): DGGITQSPKYLFRKEGQNVTLSCEQNLNHDAMYWYRQDPGQGLRLIYYSQIVNDFQKGDIAEGYSVSREKKESFPLTVTSAQKNPTAFYLCASTGGSYNSPLHFGNGTRLTVT.

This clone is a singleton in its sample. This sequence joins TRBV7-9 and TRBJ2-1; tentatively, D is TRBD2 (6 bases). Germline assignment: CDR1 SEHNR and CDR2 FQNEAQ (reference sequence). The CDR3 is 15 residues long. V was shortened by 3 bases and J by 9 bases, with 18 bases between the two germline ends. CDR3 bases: TGTGCCAGCAGCTTGCTGGCGGGAAGGGTACGTGAGCAGTTCTTC. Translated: CASSLLAGRVREQFF.

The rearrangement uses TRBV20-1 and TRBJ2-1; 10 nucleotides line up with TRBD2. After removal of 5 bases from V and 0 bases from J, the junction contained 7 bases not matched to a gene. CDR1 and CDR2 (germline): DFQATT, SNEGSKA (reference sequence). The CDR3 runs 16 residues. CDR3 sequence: CSARDSGRPSYNEQFF. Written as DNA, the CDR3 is TGCAGTGCTCGTGATAGCGGGAGGCCCTCCTACAATGAGCAGTTCTTC.